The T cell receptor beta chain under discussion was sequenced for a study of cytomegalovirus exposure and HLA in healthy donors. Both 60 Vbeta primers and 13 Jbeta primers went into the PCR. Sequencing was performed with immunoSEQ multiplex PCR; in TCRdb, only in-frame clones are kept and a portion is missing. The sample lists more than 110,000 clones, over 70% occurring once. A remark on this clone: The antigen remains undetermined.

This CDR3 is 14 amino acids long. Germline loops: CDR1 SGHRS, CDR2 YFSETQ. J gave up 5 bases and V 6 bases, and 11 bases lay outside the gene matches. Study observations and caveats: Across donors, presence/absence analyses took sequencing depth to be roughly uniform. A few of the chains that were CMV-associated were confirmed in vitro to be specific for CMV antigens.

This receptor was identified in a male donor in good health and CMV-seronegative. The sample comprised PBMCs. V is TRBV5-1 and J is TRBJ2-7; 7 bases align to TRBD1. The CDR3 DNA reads TGCGCCAGCAAAGCGAGGGGGCTAAATGACGAGCAGTACTTC. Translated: CASKARGLNDEQYF.